This TCR beta chain derives from a study of blood T cell repertoires in COVID-19. Study-wide context: From the United States, Italy and Spain came samples of acute and convalescent COVID-19. Nucleic acid was either cDNA or gDNA, and it came from T cells, B-cell-depleted T cells, or PBMCs.

The CDR3 loop spans 14 amino acids. J was trimmed by 9 bases and V by 5 bases; bases with no gene match: 13. From germline, CDR1 is SGHTA and CDR2 FQGTGA. Repertoires were generated with immunoSEQ multiplex PCR, while TCRdb's copy carries only in-frame clones and drops some. The sample shows 52,000 or so clones, roughly 84% of them seen only once. This clone was detected once. Material for sequencing was peripheral blood. The sequence was obtained from a man aged 50 or older with acute or convalescent COVID-19. The chain couples TRBV7-3 to TRBJ2-7; TRBD1 agrees at 7 bases. For the CDR3, the DNA is TGTGCCAGCAGCGCCGGGACAGCAAGCGGAGGGCAGTACTTC. Its translation is CASSAGTASGGQYF.